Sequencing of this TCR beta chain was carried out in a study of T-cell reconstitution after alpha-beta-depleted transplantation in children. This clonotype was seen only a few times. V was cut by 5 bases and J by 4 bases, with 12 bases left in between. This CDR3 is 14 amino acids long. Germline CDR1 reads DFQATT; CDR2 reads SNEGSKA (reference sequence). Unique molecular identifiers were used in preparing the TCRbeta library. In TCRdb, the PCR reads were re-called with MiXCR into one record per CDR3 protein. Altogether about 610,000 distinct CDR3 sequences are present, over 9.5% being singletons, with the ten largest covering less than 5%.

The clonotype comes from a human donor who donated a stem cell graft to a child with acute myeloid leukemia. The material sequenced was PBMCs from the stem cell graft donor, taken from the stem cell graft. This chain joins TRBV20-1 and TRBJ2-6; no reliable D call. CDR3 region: CSAPPGRGANVLTF. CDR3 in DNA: TGCAGTGCTCCGCCAGGCAGAGGGGCCAACGTCCTGACTTTC.